These 6 T cell receptor beta chains were all obtained from the same sample, sequenced in a study of shared clonotypes between healthy human individuals. TCRdb's table, derived via immunoSEQ multiplex PCR, lists solely in-frame clones and lacks some. The sample carries about 79,000 clones, over 55% recorded once. Sequencing was performed on memory CD8+ T cells sorted from blood. The subset denotes: CD45RO+ cells pooled with CCR7-negative TemRA cells. Receptor source: a man aged 25 to 45 in good health.

The chain couples TRBV27 to TRBJ2-7; D is uncertain. The CDR3 sequence is 13 residues long. Germline V lookup: CDR1 MNHEY, CDR2 SMNVEV (reference sequence). V was clipped by 3 bases and J by 2 bases, with 8 bases between them. The CDR3 DNA is TGTGCCAGCAGTTTCCTTGCCACCTACGAGCAGTACTTC. Translating gives CASSFLATYEQYF.

V usage is TRBV18 and J usage is TRBJ1-4; 7 bases align to TRBD1. The germline CDR1 and CDR2 sequences are KGHSH and LQKENI. Trimming took 3 bases from V and 5 from J; bases not matched to a gene: 6. The CDR3 runs 15 residues. DNA of the CDR3: TGTGCCAGCTCACCTTCCCTGACAGGGAATGAAAAACTGTTTTTT. Its translation: CASSPSLTGNEKLFF.

CDR3 protein: CASSLAGDEQYF. The CDR3 DNA sequence: TGTGCCAGCAGCTTAGCGGGAGACGAGCAGTACTTC. The gene calls are TRBV13 and TRBJ2-7, with D perhaps TRBD2 (6 bases). The CDR3 length is 12 residues. V lost 1 base, J lost 5 bases, and 6 bases lay in between. The germline V gene has CDR1 PRHDT and CDR2 FYEKMQ (reference sequence).

This clone appeared a single time. The chain is built from TRBV5-1 and TRBJ1-3, with 10 bases lining up with TRBD1. The CDR3 is made up of 13 amino acids. V shed 7 bases, J shed 4 bases, and the junction held 2 bases outside the gene matches. Germline V gene data show CDR1 as SGHRS and CDR2 as YFSETQ. CDR3 nucleotide sequence: TGCGCCAGCGGGACAGGGGTCGGAAACACCATATATTTT. It specifies CASGTGVGNTIYF.

This rearrangement joins TRBV11-3 to TRBJ2-1, with 9 positions matching TRBD2. Germline V gene lookup returns CDR1 SGHNT and CDR2 YENEEA. The CDR3 sequence is 14 residues long. The junction had 6 bases not matched to a gene; V was cut back by 7 bases and J by 5 bases. The CDR3 nucleotides read TGTGCCAGCATGGCGGGAGGGTTAGACAATGAGCAGTTCTTC. Its protein is CASMAGGLDNEQFF.

The rearrangement joins TRBV2 to TRBJ1-1; possible D gene TRBD1, 5 bases. This CDR3 region has 16 residues. Deletions cut 6 bases from V and 4 bases from J, with 21 bases between. Germline V gives CDR1 SNHLY, CDR2 FYNNEI. The CDR3 DNA is TGTGCCAGCAGGGCGCTAGTGAGGGGCGCGGGCACTGAAGCTTTCTTT. Translation: CASRALVRGAGTEAFF.